Listed here are 10 T cell receptor beta chains from one sample, sequenced in a study of control samples from healthy donors and cancer patients. Assay used: immunoSEQ multiplex PCR; TCRdb lists only in-frame clones, some missing. The sample lists 130,000 or so clones, roughly 89% occurring once. Sequences were obtained from blood. All receptors derive from a man aged 18-30 years in good health.

The sample holds one count of this clone. The chain combines TRBV3-1 (or the pseudogene TRBV3-2) with TRBJ1-2; D might be TRBD1 (5 bases). V was cut by 0 bases and J by 2 bases, with 13 bases left in between. CDR1 and CDR2 (germline): LGHDT, YNNKEL (reference sequence). This CDR3 contains 16 residues. Here the CDR3 reads CASSQDRRGSNYGYTF. CDR3 bases: TGTGCCAGCAGCCAAGATAGGAGGGGAAGCAACTATGGCTACACCTTC.

The chain recombines TRBV2 with TRBJ1-5, with a tentative D call TRBD1 (5 bases). The germline V gene has CDR1 SNHLY and CDR2 FYNNEI. This CDR3 spans 14 amino acids. V was clipped by 6 bases and J by 0 bases, with 9 bases between them. The CDR3 is CASSRQNSNQPQHF. As DNA, the CDR3 is TGTGCCAGCAGCCGACAGAATAGCAATCAGCCCCAGCATTTT.

The J gene is TRBJ1-5, the V gene TRBV5-5, with 8 bases lining up with TRBD1. This CDR3 has 12 residues. The ends lost 8 bases at V and 2 bases at J; junction bases unmatched: 0. Germline V CDR1 and CDR2: SGHKS, YYEKEE (reference sequence). The CDR3 nucleotides read TGTGCCAGGGACAGGGGCAATCAGCCCCAGCATTTT. Protein product: CARDRGNQPQHF.

This rearrangement joins TRBV4-1 to TRBJ2-7; 7 bases fit TRBD2. CDR3 length equals 15 residues. The V gene's germline CDR1 is MGHRA and CDR2 YSYEKL. With 3 bases clipped from V and 3 bases from J, the junction kept 8 bases outside the gene matches. The DNA of the CDR3 is TGCGCCAGCAGCCAGGAACCCGGGACTAACTACGAGCAGTACTTC. It codes for CASSQEPGTNYEQYF.

The J gene is TRBJ2-7, the V gene TRBV9; no reliable D call. Germline assignment: CDR1 SGDLS and CDR2 YYNGEE. The CDR3 loop spans 14 amino acids. V was pared by 0 bases and J by 0 bases, with 7 bases between. CDR3 protein: CASSVGVGSYEQYF. The CDR3 coding sequence is TGTGCCAGCAGCGTAGGGGTAGGCTCCTACGAGCAGTACTTC.

This chain uses TRBV5-1 with TRBJ1-3, with 9 positions matching TRBD1. The CDR3 sequence is 15 residues long. Germline V gene sequence: CDR1 SGHRS, CDR2 YFSETQ. Trimming at V came to 3 bases and at J to 3 bases, leaving 4 bases not matched to a gene. The CDR3 here is CASSSRTGDGNTIYF. In DNA form, the CDR3 reads TGCGCCAGCAGCTCCAGGACAGGGGATGGAAACACCATATATTTT.

The V and J genes are TRBV7-9 and TRBJ2-2; D is tentatively TRBD1 or TRBD2 (5 bases each). The CDR3 consists of 15 residues. CDR1 and CDR2 (germline): SEHNR, FQNEAQ (reference sequence). Trimming left V 4 bases short and J 3 bases short, with 12 bases between. The CDR3 region has the DNA TGTGCCAGCAGCTCCACCGGGACGGACACCGGGGAGCTGTTTTTT. This translates into CASSSTGTDTGELFF. The full variable domain, its missing parts supplied by reference TRBV7-9 and TRBJ2-2, is DTGVSQNPRHKITKRGQNVTFRCDPISEHNRLYWYRQTLGQGPEFLTYFQNEAQLEKSRLLSDRFSAERPKGSFSTLEIQRTEQGDSAMYLCASSSTGTDTGELFFGEGSRLTVL.

In this sample, this clone turned up a few times. The chain couples TRBV10-3 to TRBJ2-7; TRBD1 aligns across 9 bases. This CDR3 contains 14 residues. Germline assignment: CDR1 ENHRY and CDR2 SYGVKD. Trimming at V came to 5 bases and at J to 3 bases, leaving 5 bases not matched to a gene. The CDR3: CAISPGTGYYEQYF. CDR3 DNA: TGTGCCATCAGTCCCGGGACAGGGTACTACGAGCAGTACTTC.

The chain employs TRBV15 and TRBJ1-3, with 7 bases that match TRBD1. The CDR3 totals 17 residues. The V and J ends lost 1 base and 4 bases, in that order; junction bases with no gene match: 10. Germline lookup yields CDR1 LNHNV and CDR2 YYDKDF (reference sequence). CDR3 bases: TGTGCCACCAGCAGAGCTATTTCCGGGACAGTAGGAAACACCATATATTTT. Amino acids: CATSRAISGTVGNTIYF.

This clone was seen more than once but under ten times. The chain employs TRBV25-1 and TRBJ1-3, with 7 bases fitting TRBD1. The length of the CDR3 is 16 residues. The germline V gene has CDR1 MGHDK and CDR2 SYGVNS. V was pared by 2 bases and J by 4 bases, with 8 bases of the junction left unmatched. The chain's CDR3 is CASSETQGELGNTIYF. The CDR3 DNA follows: TGTGCCAGCAGTGAAACGCAGGGGGAGTTGGGAAACACCATATATTTT.